The present T cell receptor (beta chain) was sequenced within a study of shared clonotypes between healthy human individuals. Profiling relied on immunoSEQ multiplex PCR, and the TCRdb table lists in-frame clones only, not all of them. The sample consists of some 2,000,000 clones, approximately 94% of them appearing once. This clone appeared once. The J segment lost 5 bases and the V segment lost 4 bases, leaving 5 bases of the junction unmatched. CDR3 length: 14 residues. Germline CDR1 reads SGHRS; CDR2 reads YFSETQ. The sequence came from a young man in good health. The sequencing input was naive CD4+ T cells sorted from blood. The subset was: CD45RA+ positively selected. The chain carries TRBV5-1 and TRBJ2-2, with 7 bases that match TRBD1. The CDR3 DNA follows: TGCGCCAGCAGCCTGGGACAGCAGACCGGGGAGCTGTTTTTT. This gives the protein CASSLGQQTGELFF.